This record covers a single T cell receptor (beta chain). This entry belongs to a study of lymphopenia after photon versus proton radiotherapy. Data came from immunoSEQ multiplex PCR; TCRdb stores just in-frame clones and leaves some out. The table has more than 60,000 clones, approximately 83% seen once. Sequenced here: peripheral blood, sampled from a patient treated with photon-based radiotherapy. The source of this sequence is a man aged 35 to 55 with gastric cancer.

CDR3 amino acids: CASSTRTGQGSPLHF. The CDR3 DNA sequence: TGTGCCAGCAGCACTAGAACAGGGCAGGGTTCACCCCTCCACTTT. J is TRBJ1-6 and V is TRBV7-2; TRBD1 might be the D (6 bases). V lost 5 bases, J lost 9 bases, and 17 bases lay in between. The length of the CDR3 is 15 residues. CDR1 is SGHTA, CDR2 FQGNSA, per germline.